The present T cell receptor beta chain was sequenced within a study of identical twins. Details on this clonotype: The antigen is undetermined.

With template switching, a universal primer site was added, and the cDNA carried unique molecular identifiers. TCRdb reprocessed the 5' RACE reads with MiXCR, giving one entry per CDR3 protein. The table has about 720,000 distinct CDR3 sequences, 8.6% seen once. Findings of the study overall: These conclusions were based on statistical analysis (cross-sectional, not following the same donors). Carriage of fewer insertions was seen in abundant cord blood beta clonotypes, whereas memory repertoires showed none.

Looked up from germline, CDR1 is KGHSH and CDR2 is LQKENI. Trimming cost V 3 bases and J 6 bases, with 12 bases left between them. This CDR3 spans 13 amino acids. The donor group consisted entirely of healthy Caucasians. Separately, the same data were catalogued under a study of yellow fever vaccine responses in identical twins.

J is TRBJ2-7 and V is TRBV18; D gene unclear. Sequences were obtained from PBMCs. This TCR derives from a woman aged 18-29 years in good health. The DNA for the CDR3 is TGTGCCAGCTCACCGCTAGGGAAGTCCGAGCAGTACTTC. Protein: CASSPLGKSEQYF.